Listed below are T cell receptor beta chains from one sample, sequenced in a study of response to subunit inactivated influenza vaccine. In TCRdb, the RT-PCR reads were re-called with MiXCR into one record per CDR3 protein. This sample has some 150,000 distinct CDR3 sequences, with more than 10% found just once. The same sample was also used in a study of T cells expressing NK-cell markers.

Sequences were derived from CD8+ T cells sorted from PBMCs, sampled roughly 12 days after vaccination. The receptor source for this set is a man aged 45 to 65 who received an inactivated influenza vaccine. Each CDR3 is given with its conserved first and last residue. Fields, in order: V gene, D gene, J gene, clone size, CDR3 protein, CDR3 DNA. A D gene is named only where the DNA matches it firmly. Only some rows state a clone size, as once, few, many or a class for expanded clones.

TRBV23-1	-	TRBJ2-1	-	CASSQSAPRGSYNEQFF	TGCGCCAGCAGTCAATCGGCCCCGAGGGGCTCCTACAATGAGCAGTTCTTC
TRBV11-2	TRBD2	TRBJ2-7	-	CASSLGGGLWGGGTYEQYF	TGTGCCAGCAGCTTAGGGGGAGGGTTGTGGGGAGGTGGAACCTACGAGCAGTACTTC
TRBV10-3	-	TRBJ2-1	few	CAISESGDYNEQFF	TGTGCCATCAGTGAGTCAGGGGACTACAATGAGCAGTTCTTC
TRBV12-3/TRBV12-4	-	TRBJ1-1	few	CASSLGQGLFTEAFF	TGTGCCAGCAGTTTAGGCCAGGGGCTCTTCACTGAAGCTTTCTTT
TRBV2	-	TRBJ1-5	-	CASSEALGQPQHF	TGTGCCAGCAGTGAAGCGCTCGGCCAGCCCCAGCATTTT
TRBV20-1	TRBD2	TRBJ2-1	many	CSARDPAGDIYNEQFF	TGCAGTGCTAGAGATCCGGCGGGGGATATCTACAATGAGCAGTTCTTC
TRBV5-1	-	TRBJ2-1	many	CASSLAGDNEQFF	TGCGCCAGCAGCTTGGCGGGGGATAATGAGCAGTTCTTC
TRBV20-1	TRBD1	TRBJ1-3	-	CSAKTGTGENTIYF	TGCAGTGCAAAAACCGGGACAGGGGAAAACACCATATATTTT
TRBV7-9	-	TRBJ2-7	few	CATPEEGGAYEQYF	TGTGCCACCCCCGAGGAGGGGGGAGCCTACGAGCAGTACTTC
TRBV4-2	-	TRBJ2-1	-	CASSQDFPDSYNEQFF	TGTGCCAGCAGCCAAGACTTTCCGGACTCCTACAATGAGCAGTTCTTC
TRBV7-9	-	TRBJ2-7	-	CASSPPREGEQYF	TGTGCCAGCAGCCCCCCCCGCGAGGGCGAGCAGTACTTC
TRBV15	-	TRBJ2-5	few	CATSRDRAAQETQYF	TGTGCCACCAGCAGAGATAGGGCAGCCCAAGAGACCCAGTACTTC
TRBV3-1	-	TRBJ2-7	few	CASSQDSSSAYEQYF	TGTGCCAGCAGCCAAGATAGCTCCTCCGCTTACGAGCAGTACTTC
TRBV11-2	TRBD2	TRBJ2-7	few	CASSPGLAGIGRELDEQYF	TGTGCCAGCAGCCCCGGACTAGCGGGAATAGGGCGGGAATTGGACGAGCAGTACTTC
TRBV11-3	TRBD2	TRBJ2-7	-	CASSPGGLAGGLEQYF	TGTGCCAGCAGCCCCGGTGGACTAGCGGGAGGGCTGGAGCAGTACTTC
TRBV7-9	TRBD1	TRBJ2-7	few	CASSLTQGAGEQYF	TGTGCCAGCAGCTTAACACAGGGGGCGGGCGAGCAGTACTTC
TRBV11-2	-	TRBJ2-5	few	CASSFSRGLETQYF	TGTGCCAGCAGCTTCTCGAGGGGATTAGAGACCCAGTACTTC
TRBV20-1	-	TRBJ2-7	-	CSGLRVSGSGEQYF	TGCAGTGGTCTTAGGGTCTCAGGGTCGGGGGAGCAGTACTTC
TRBV5-1	TRBD1	TRBJ2-1	few	CASRGTGNEQFF	TGCGCCAGCAGGGGGACAGGCAATGAGCAGTTCTTC
TRBV10-3	TRBD2	TRBJ2-1	few	CAINALAGGNYNEQFF	TGTGCCATCAATGCGCTAGCGGGGGGGAACTACAATGAGCAGTTCTTC
TRBV20-1	TRBD1	TRBJ1-1	few	CRAGGGDTEAFF	TGCAGAGCAGGGGGTGGGGACACTGAAGCTTTCTTT
TRBV2	-	TRBJ2-7	few	CASSVDGEGSLSYEQYF	TGTGCCAGCAGTGTAGATGGTGAGGGGAGTTTATCCTACGAGCAGTACTTC
TRBV6-5	-	TRBJ2-1	-	CASSYSIGARNNEQFF	TGTGCCAGCAGTTACTCGATCGGGGCCCGGAACAATGAGCAGTTCTTC
TRBV15	TRBD1	TRBJ1-1	-	CATSKTDRVNTEAFF	TGTGCCACCAGCAAGACGGACAGGGTGAACACTGAAGCTTTCTTT
TRBV9	TRBD1	TRBJ2-1	few	CASSGWRQGSYNEQFF	TGTGCCAGCAGCGGGTGGAGACAGGGCTCCTACAATGAGCAGTTCTTC
TRBV7-9	TRBD1	TRBJ2-7	few	CASSTDRDHEQYF	TGTGCCAGCAGCACCGACAGGGACCACGAGCAGTACTTC
TRBV29-1	-	TRBJ2-7	-	CSVVPGPSYEQYF	TGCAGCGTTGTTCCGGGGCCGTCCTACGAGCAGTACTTC
TRBV12-3/TRBV12-4	TRBD2	TRBJ2-1	few	CASTPGGRPYNEQFF	TGTGCCAGCACCCCGGGGGGGAGGCCTTACAATGAGCAGTTCTTC
TRBV10-3	-	TRBJ2-7	few	CAISSGTYEQYF	TGTGCCATCAGTAGCGGCACCTACGAGCAGTACTTC